This is a list of T cell receptor beta chains from one sample in a study of T cell responses to AZD1222 COVID-19 vaccine. TCRdb's copy holds only in-frame clones and misses some; the assay was immunoSEQ multiplex PCR. The repertoire holds roughly 150,000 clones, with 85% to 95% as singletons. The starting material was peripheral blood, obtained 28 days after the second AZD1222 dose. The receptors here all came from an adult who received the AZD1222 COVID-19 vaccine. The CDR3 runs from the conserved cysteine through the conserved F or W. The D gene is left open where the match is weak.

D gene,J gene,V gene,CDR3 DNA,CDR3 protein
TRBD2,TRBJ2-1,TRBV7-2,TGTGCCAGCAGCTTCATCCCAACTAGCGGGTACAATGAGCAGTTCTTC,CASSFIPTSGYNEQFF
NA,TRBJ2-7,TRBV5-5,TGTGCCAGCAGCTTCTTGCAAACAGGTTCCTACGAGCAGTACTTC,CASSFLQTGSYEQYF
NA,TRBJ1-2,TRBV11-2,TGTGCCAGCAGCTTAGTAACCGGCAACCGCGGCTACACCTTC,CASSLVTGNRGYTF
NA,TRBJ1-5,TRBV19,TGTGCCAGTAATGCAGGCAATCAGCCCCAGCATTTT,CASNAGNQPQHF
NA,TRBJ2-7,TRBV9,TGTGCCAGCAGCCCTCGGATAGGGGGGTTTCCCGAGCAGTACTTC,CASSPRIGGFPEQYF
NA,TRBJ2-2,TRBV7-9,TGTGCCAGCAGCTTATGGGCTACCGCCGCCGGGGAGCTGTTTTTT,CASSLWATAAGELFF
NA,TRBJ2-7,TRBV6-6,TGTGCCAGCAGTTACGCAGGTCTCAACTCCTACGAGCAGTACTTC,CASSYAGLNSYEQYF
TRBD1,TRBJ2-7,TRBV6-5,TGTGCCAGCAGTTACTCATGGGGACAGAGCTCCTACGAGCAGTACTTC,CASSYSWGQSSYEQYF
NA,TRBJ1-2,TRBV3-1/TRBV3-2,TGTGCCAGCAGCATCGGGACCGCTCTCACCTTC,CASSIGTALTF
TRBD2,TRBJ2-3,TRBV7-2,TGTGCCAGCAGCCAAGGACTAGCGGGGTATCGATTTAGCACAGATACGCAGTATTTT,CASSQGLAGYRFSTDTQYF
TRBD1,TRBJ1-2,TRBV6-5,TGTGCCAGCAGTAGGAACAGGGGCGTCTATGGCTACACCTTC,CASSRNRGVYGYTF
NA,TRBJ1-1,TRBV7-9,TGTGCCAGCAGCTTGGATCGGGGACCGTTCACTGAAGCTTTCTTT,CASSLDRGPFTEAFF